Here is one T cell receptor (beta chain) with its context. Its target is not known. Once RNA had been extracted, it was reverse transcribed into cDNA to act as the sequencing template. The table came from immunoSEQ multiplex PCR; TCRdb's copy has only in-frame clones and leaves some out. The sample has 200,000 or so clones; 50% to 60% are singletons. The source of the sample is a study of CD8+ T cells in alopecia areata. Whole-study results and caveats: With patients, TCR sharing proved less clear than in mice, a difference possibly related to HLA. Affected lesional scalp, above all in alopecia totalis/universalis, was more clonal than normal scalp.

CDR1 is KGHSH, CDR2 LQKENI, per germline. This CDR3 comprises 15 residues. Trimming removed 3 bases at V and 4 bases at J, with 15 bases between. This TCR was recovered from a human donor with alopecia areata. The sample in question was CD4+ T cells sorted from blood, obtained at week 0. The chain couples TRBV18 to TRBJ1-1; D uncertain. This CDR3 is CASSPLGEGSTEAFF. As DNA, the CDR3 is TGTGCCAGCTCACCCTTAGGCGAGGGATCCACTGAAGCTTTCTTT.